The next 15 T cell receptor beta chains were all read from a single sample in a study of T cell changes during pregnancy in multiple sclerosis. Repertoires were generated with immunoSEQ multiplex PCR, while TCRdb's copy carries only in-frame clones and drops some. The sample carries 45,000 to 55,000 clones, around 94% recorded once. The sequencing used CD8+ T cells from peripheral blood mononuclear cells, collected before pregnancy. These receptors were taken from a female donor with multiple sclerosis, enrolled in a pregnancy study.

V gene TRBV7-9 combines with J gene TRBJ2-2, with TRBD1 identical over 9 bases. Looked up from germline, CDR1 is SEHNR and CDR2 is FQNEAQ (reference sequence). V lost 4 bases, J lost 0 bases, and 3 bases stayed unmatched. This CDR3 is 16 amino acids long. CDR3 region: CASSSRQGANTGELFF. As DNA, the CDR3 is TGTGCCAGCAGCTCTCGACAGGGGGCGAACACCGGGGAGCTGTTTTTT. Using reference TRBV7-9 and TRBJ2-2 for the parts outside the CDR3, the full variable domain is DTGVSQNPRHKITKRGQNVTFRCDPISEHNRLYWYRQTLGQGPEFLTYFQNEAQLEKSRLLSDRFSAERPKGSFSTLEIQRTEQGDSAMYLCASSSRQGANTGELFFGEGSRLTVL.

This chain uses TRBV14 with TRBJ2-1; 7 bases match TRBD1. Germline CDR1 reads SGHDN; CDR2 reads FVKESK. The CDR3 is 14 residues long. V was pared by 3 bases and J by 4 bases, with 3 bases of the junction left unmatched. The CDR3 DNA sequence: TGTGCCAGCAGCCACCTACAGGGGTACAATGAGCAGTTCTTC. Its translation is CASSHLQGYNEQFF.

This chain joins TRBV30 and TRBJ2-7; 8 positions agree with TRBD1. There are 15 residues in the CDR3. The germline V gene encodes CDR1 GTSNPN and CDR2 SVGIG (reference sequence). V trimming: 0 bases; J trimming: 2 bases; junction bases outside the gene matches: 6. This chain's CDR3 is CAWSVGQGAAYEQYF. Here the CDR3 DNA reads TGTGCCTGGAGTGTCGGGCAGGGGGCTGCCTACGAGCAGTACTTC.

This sequence joins TRBV4-1 and TRBJ2-1, with 7 bases lining up with TRBD2. The CDR3 has 17 amino acids. V lost 0 bases and J lost 0; bases outside the gene matches: 5. Looked up from germline, CDR1 is MGHRA and CDR2 is YSYEKL. The CDR3 DNA follows: TGCGCCAGCAGCCAAGATGAAATAGCGGGCTCCTACAATGAGCAGTTCTTC. Translation: CASSQDEIAGSYNEQFF.

The rearrangement links TRBV7-6 to TRBJ2-2, with TRBD1 identical over 10 bases. Germline V gene lookup returns CDR1 SGHVS and CDR2 FNYEAQ. The CDR3 covers 15 residues. Trimming removed 5 bases from V and 9 bases from J; junction bases left unmatched: 9. CDR3 sequence (DNA): TGTGCCAGCAGCCCGGACAGGGGGTATGATAGGGAGCTGTTTTTT. Encoded protein: CASSPDRGYDRELFF.

CDR3 bases: TGTGCCAGCAGCCACGACCAGGGGACGCAGTATTTT. Amino acids: CASSHDQGTQYF. V and J are TRBV6-4 and TRBJ2-3; tentatively, D is TRBD1 (6 bases). This CDR3 is 12 amino acids long. The germline V and J ends were trimmed by 6 bases and 9 bases, with 13 bases remaining between them. CDR1 MRHNA and CDR2 SNTAGT come from the germline V gene.

The rearrangement links TRBV19 to TRBJ1-4; tentative D call: TRBD1 (6 bases). The CDR3 has 12 amino acids. The germline CDR1 and CDR2 sequences are LNHDA and SQIVND (reference sequence). V was trimmed by 7 bases and J by 7 bases, leaving 10 bases between them. This CDR3 is CASKQGGEKLFF. The CDR3 DNA reads TGTGCCAGTAAACAGGGTGGTGAAAAACTGTTTTTT.

The chain links TRBV4-1 to TRBJ2-7, with 7 bases identical to TRBD2. The ends lost 0 bases at V and 4 bases at J; junction bases unmatched: 9. CDR1 is MGHRA and CDR2 is YSYEKL in the germline V gene. This CDR3 contains 16 residues. The CDR3 spells CASSQDGLELYYEQYF. The CDR3 DNA is TGCGCCAGCAGCCAAGATGGACTAGAACTTTATTACGAGCAGTACTTC.

This clone was seen just once. J is TRBJ2-1 and V is TRBV7-9; 7 nucleotides agree with TRBD2. The CDR3 is 15 amino acids. The germline CDR1 and CDR2 sequences are SEHNR and FQNEAQ (reference sequence). The trim removed 2 bases at V and 9 bases at J, leaving 10 bases unmatched. The CDR3 bases are TGTGCCAGCAGCTTATGGAGCGGGACGGTCGGTGAGCAGTTCTTC. Translating gives CASSLWSGTVGEQFF.

This clone was found once. V and J are TRBV27 and TRBJ2-1, with TRBD2 matching over 7 bases. Germline V gene sequence: CDR1 MNHEY, CDR2 SMNVEV (reference sequence). V shed 6 bases, J shed 9 bases, and the junction held 17 bases outside the gene matches. This CDR3 is 16 amino acids long. For the CDR3, the DNA is TGTGCCAGCAGAGGACTAGTCGAGCAAATACATGCTGAGCAGTTCTTC. Protein: CASRGLVEQIHAEQFF.

This chain uses TRBV4-1 with TRBJ2-7; D ambiguous. With 0 bases removed from V and 1 base from J, the gap between germline ends came to 10 bases. Germline lookup yields CDR1 MGHRA and CDR2 YSYEKL. The CDR3 loop spans 15 amino acids. DNA of the CDR3: TGCGCCAGCAGCCAAGACCCTCTACCATCCTACGAGCAGTACTTC. Protein product: CASSQDPLPSYEQYF.

V is TRBV5-1 and J is TRBJ2-5; maybe TRBD1 (5 bases). The V end was cut by 0 bases, the J end by 1 base, with 10 bases between. This CDR3 is 15 amino acids long. CDR1 is SGHRS, CDR2 YFSETQ, per germline. The CDR3 DNA reads TGCGCCAGCAGCTTGGTGGGGCAGGCCCAAGAGACCCAGTACTTC. This codes for CASSLVGQAQETQYF.

The V call is TRBV5-1, the J call TRBJ1-5; 7 bases match TRBD1. The CDR3 has 17 amino acids. Germline CDR1 is SGHRS and CDR2 is YFSETQ. Trimming took 2 bases from V and 0 from J; bases not matched to a gene: 8. The DNA of the CDR3 is TGCGCCAGCAGCTTCGGGCGACAGGGTCTTAGCAATCAGCCCCAGCATTTT. Amino acids: CASSFGRQGLSNQPQHF.

This clone was recorded only once. The CDR3 DNA reads as TGTGCCATCAGTGAGTCAAGGACTAGCGGCACAGATACGCAGTATTTT. This sequence encodes CAISESRTSGTDTQYF. This rearrangement joins TRBV10-3 to TRBJ2-3, with 9 bases matching TRBD2. Germline V CDR1 and CDR2: ENHRY, SYGVKD. The CDR3 is 16 amino acids. V lost 0 bases and J lost 1; bases outside the gene matches: 2.

V and J are TRBV5-1 and TRBJ1-2; D is perhaps TRBD1 (5 bases). This CDR3 comprises 13 residues. The V end lost 0 bases, the J end lost 4 bases, and 7 bases lay between the germline ends. Germline V gives CDR1 SGHRS, CDR2 YFSETQ. The CDR3 is CASSLDRLYGYTF. The CDR3, as DNA: TGCGCCAGCAGCTTGGACAGGCTCTATGGCTACACCTTC.